These 28 T cell receptor beta chains originate from one sample sequenced in a study of blood T cells in healthy people across ages. A second PCR, run for roughly 6 to 11 cycles, used a sample-barcoded 5' primer plus a J-beta primer mix. One entry per CDR3 protein, called by TCRdb with MiXCR from the 5' RACE reads. Of 1,100,000 or so distinct CDR3 sequences in the sample, roughly 45% were seen once. The specimen sequenced was blood. These receptors originate from a woman in her sixties or seventies in good health.

The V gene is TRBV4-1, the J gene TRBJ1-4; no clear D gene. The CDR3 is 14 residues long. Looked up from germline, CDR1 is MGHRA and CDR2 is YSYEKL. V was shortened by 1 base and J by 9 bases, with 12 bases between the two germline ends. CDR3 coding DNA: TGCGCCAGCAGCCAAGTTCCGTTGGCCCAAAAACTGTTTTTT. It yields the protein CASSQVPLAQKLFF.

This chain connects TRBV28 to TRBJ1-5, with TRBD1 matching over 8 bases. V shed 2 bases, J shed 5 bases, and the junction held 5 bases outside the gene matches. Germline CDR1 and CDR2: MDHEN and SYDVKM. The length of the CDR3 is 15 residues. This CDR3 is CASSLTGQAYQPQHF. In nucleotides, the CDR3 is TGTGCCAGCAGTTTAACGGGACAGGCCTATCAGCCCCAGCATTTT.

This clonotype was counted ten times or more. The rearrangement joins TRBV7-9 to TRBJ1-2; a possible D gene is TRBD1 (5 bases). The CDR3 is made up of 13 amino acids. The V gene's germline CDR1 is SEHNR and CDR2 FQNEAQ (reference sequence). Trimming took 5 bases from V and 8 from J, leaving 15 bases between them. DNA of the CDR3: TGTGCCAGCAGCCCATCTGGGGGGTACGGCTACACCTTC. Protein product: CASSPSGGYGYTF. Filled out from reference TRBV7-9 and TRBJ1-2, the complete variable domain reads DTGVSQNPRHKITKRGQNVTFRCDPISEHNRLYWYRQTLGQGPEFLTYFQNEAQLEKSRLLSDRFSAERPKGSFSTLEIQRTEQGDSAMYLCASSPSGGYGYTFGSGTRLTVV.

This chain links TRBV2 with TRBJ1-2, with 11 bases matching TRBD1. J lost 3 bases, V lost 7 bases, and 7 bases had no gene match. Germline assignment: CDR1 SNHLY and CDR2 FYNNEI. The CDR3 extends over 15 amino acids. CDR3 sequence: CASMGRTGGHYGYTF. CDR3 DNA sequence: TGTGCCAGCATGGGGAGGACAGGGGGCCACTATGGCTACACCTTC.

This clonotype was counted only a few times. The chain combines TRBV5-1 with TRBJ1-6; tentative D call: TRBD1 (5 bases). The CDR3 totals 13 residues. CDR1 and CDR2 from the germline V gene are SGHRS and YFSETQ. Trimming shortened V by 4 bases and J by 3 bases, and 5 bases separated the two germline ends. The CDR3 is CASSGGYNSPLHF. The CDR3 DNA follows: TGCGCCAGCAGCGGGGGCTATAATTCACCCCTCCACTTT.

This clonotype has only a few counts. One junction end does not reproduce the germline sequence, and a read error may be involved. This sequence joins TRBV7-6 and TRBJ2-7; a weak D match, TRBD1 (6 bases). CDR1 and CDR2 from the germline V gene are SGHVS and FNYEAQ. This CDR3 is 15 amino acids long. The CDR3 bases are TGTGCCAGCAGTTTAGGGGGTCTTACTCAATACGAGCAGTACTTC. Its protein is CASSLGGLTQYEQYF.

The chain uses TRBV25-1 and TRBJ2-7; the D gene is possibly TRBD1 (6 bases). Germline values: CDR1 MGHDK, CDR2 SYGVNS. The CDR3 has 14 amino acids. Trimming took off 6 bases at V and 1 base at J, with 13 bases between the two ends. This CDR3 reads CASSHRARSYEQYF. CDR3 coding DNA: TGTGCCAGCAGCCACAGGGCCAGATCCTACGAGCAGTACTTC.

CDR3 loop: CASSVGINTGELFF. Here the CDR3 DNA reads TGTGCCAGCAGTGTAGGGATTAACACCGGGGAGCTGTTTTTT. The rearrangement uses TRBV12-3 or TRBV12-4 and TRBJ2-2, with D unclear. This CDR3 has 14 amino acids. V lost 5 bases to trimming and J lost 2 bases, with 9 bases between them.

The V call is TRBV6-1, the J call TRBJ2-6; 14 bases are shared with TRBD2. The CDR3 is 19 residues long. Germline V CDR1 and CDR2: MNHNS, SASEGT. V lost 4 bases to trimming and J lost 1 base; unmatched junction nucleotides: 6. The CDR3 nucleotides are TGTGCCAGCAGTGGACTAGCGGGAGGGCCGGTATCTGGGGCCAACGTCCTGACTTTC. The encoded protein is CASSGLAGGPVSGANVLTF.

The V and J genes are TRBV2 and TRBJ2-2; TRBD2 matches at 7 bases. Germline V gene lookup returns CDR1 SNHLY and CDR2 FYNNEI. V lost 6 bases, J lost 6 bases, and 7 bases stayed unmatched. The CDR3 is 14 amino acids. CDR3 sequence: CASRRREIAGELFF. The CDR3 DNA follows: TGTGCCAGCAGGAGGCGGGAGATCGCCGGGGAGCTGTTTTTT.

The CDR3 DNA sequence: TGTGCCAGCAGTGAAAACGGTAGCGGGGAGCATTCCCTAAGGTCCTACGAGCAGTACTTC. Translated, it gives CASSENGSGEHSLRSYEQYF. The gene calls are TRBV2 and TRBJ2-7, with 8 bases identical to TRBD2. Germline V gene data show CDR1 as SNHLY and CDR2 as FYNNEI. V shed 2 bases, J shed 1 base, and the junction held 19 bases outside the gene matches. There are 20 residues in the CDR3.

Comment on this clonotype: The junction does not match germline at one end; this may be a read error. The chain joins TRBV20-1 to TRBJ2-7; D is possibly TRBD1 (6 bases). The CDR3 loop spans 13 amino acids. CDR1 is DFQATT, CDR2 SNEGSKA, per germline (reference sequence). DNA of the CDR3: TGTAGTGCTAGAGGTGGGACACGGTATGGGCAGTACTTC. This gives the protein CSARGGTRYGQYF.

Concerning this clonotype itself: One end of the junction is discordant with germline, which a read error may explain. The chain couples TRBV15 to TRBJ2-5, with a tentative D call TRBD1 (6 bases). Germline values: CDR1 LNHNV, CDR2 YYDKDF (reference sequence). This CDR3 contains 14 residues. In nucleotides, the CDR3 is TGTGCCGCCAGGGATGGACAGTTAGGAGAGACCCAGTACTTC. It codes for CAARDGQLGETQYF.

The V call is TRBV20-1, the J call TRBJ2-3, with D unclear. Trimming left V 5 bases short and J 6 bases short, with 21 bases between. The germline CDR1 and CDR2 sequences are DFQATT and SNEGSKA (reference sequence). This CDR3 comprises 15 residues. CDR3 in DNA: TGCAGTGCTGTAATCGTACCGCTAGATTTGGATACGCAGTATTTT. Amino acid sequence: CSAVIVPLDLDTQYF.

The V and J genes are TRBV11-2 and TRBJ2-5; D not resolved. Germline lookup yields CDR1 SGHAT and CDR2 FQNNGV. Between the trimmed V and J ends, which lost 6 bases and 3 bases, there was a span of 11 bases. The length of the CDR3 is 13 residues. CDR3 region: CASSPEWEETQYF. For the CDR3, the DNA is TGTGCCAGCAGTCCTGAGTGGGAAGAGACCCAGTACTTC.

The chain carries TRBV20-1 and TRBJ2-3; maybe TRBD2 (6 bases). Trimming pared 8 bases from V and 4 bases from J, leaving 19 bases between. Per germline, CDR1 DFQATT and CDR2 SNEGSKA (reference sequence). This CDR3 comprises 14 residues. The CDR3 reads CSPRGPGVPDTQYF. The CDR3 DNA reads TGCAGTCCCCGGGGTCCGGGGGTTCCAGATACGCAGTATTTT.

About this clonotype: One end of the junction is discordant with germline, which a read error may explain. The rearrangement uses TRBV6-5 and TRBJ1-5, with D possibly TRBD1 on 5 matching bases. The length of the CDR3 is 13 residues. CDR1 and CDR2 (germline): MNHEY, SVGAGI. The CDR3 DNA reads as TGCGCCAGCAGTTACGGGGACGGTCAGCCCCAGCATTTT. It codes for CASSYGDGQPQHF.

This chain uses TRBV20-1 with TRBJ2-1, with D hard to call. Looked up from germline, CDR1 is DFQATT and CDR2 is SNEGSKA (reference sequence). CDR3 length: 17 residues. V was shortened by 0 bases and J by 10 bases, with 25 bases between the two germline ends. The CDR3 DNA sequence: TGCAGTGCTAGAGATTCGGCTCCGTTGCGGCTCGGGTGGGAGCAGTTCTTC. Protein sequence: CSARDSAPLRLGWEQFF.

This clonotype was found a few times. V and J are TRBV2 and TRBJ1-4; D perhaps matches TRBD1 (6 bases). Trimming pared 6 bases from V and 2 bases from J, leaving 10 bases between. Germline CDR1 reads SNHLY; CDR2 reads FYNNEI. The CDR3 has 14 amino acids. The CDR3 spells CASREDSTNEKLFF. The CDR3 region has the DNA TGTGCCAGCAGGGAGGACAGCACTAATGAAAAACTGTTTTTT.

This clonotype appeared a single time. CDR3 nucleotide sequence: TGTGCCATCAGTGGTGCAGGGGGATCCCAAGAGACCCAGTACTTC. Encoded protein: CAISGAGGSQETQYF. The chain links TRBV10-3 to TRBJ2-5, with 7 bases identical to TRBD1. From germline, CDR1 is ENHRY and CDR2 SYGVKD. The CDR3 sequence is 15 residues long. J gave up 1 base and V 4 bases, and 6 bases lay outside the gene matches.

The CDR3 nucleotides read TGCAGCGTTGAAGGGGGAGTGGTAGTTAATGAGCAGTACTTC. Amino acid sequence: CSVEGGVVVNEQYF. V gene TRBV29-1 combines with J gene TRBJ2-5; maybe TRBD2 (5 bases). Trimming removed 1 base at V and 11 bases at J, with 20 bases between. Looked up from germline, CDR1 is SQVTM and CDR2 is ANQGSEA. There are 14 residues in the CDR3.

This sequence joins TRBV27 and TRBJ1-6; unclear D gene. Looked up from germline, CDR1 is MNHEY and CDR2 is SMNVEV (reference sequence). The CDR3 is made up of 14 amino acids. V lost 6 bases, J lost 10 bases, and 16 bases lay in between. CDR3 in DNA: TGTGCCAGCAGCCCCCGGCTGGTTGGATCACCCCTCCACTTT. Amino acid sequence: CASSPRLVGSPLHF.

The CDR3 protein is CSARGTGNSNQPQHF. The CDR3 DNA follows: TGCAGTGCTAGAGGGACGGGGAATAGCAATCAGCCCCAGCATTTT. This chain joins TRBV20-1 and TRBJ1-5; D remains ambiguous. The CDR3 length is 15 residues. From germline, CDR1 is DFQATT and CDR2 SNEGSKA (reference sequence). Trimming left V 1 base short and J 0 bases short, with 10 bases between.

This clonotype was counted only a few times. J is TRBJ2-5 and V is TRBV6-2 or TRBV6-3; D gene ambiguous. This CDR3 comprises 16 residues. Germline CDR1 is MNHEY and CDR2 is SVGEGT. The germline V and J ends were trimmed by 2 bases and 1 base, with 14 bases remaining between them. The CDR3 sequence: CASSYRPTAVQETQYF. The CDR3 nucleotides are TGTGCCAGCAGTTACAGACCTACCGCCGTCCAAGAGACCCAGTACTTC.

This clonotype was observed many times. The rearrangement links TRBV20-1 to TRBJ2-5; 7 bases map to TRBD1. CDR1 DFQATT and CDR2 SNEGSKA come from the germline V gene (reference sequence). CDR3 length: 13 residues. V gave up 4 bases and J gave up 3 bases; unmatched junction bases: 5. CDR3 amino acids: CSAIRGTEETQYF. Written as DNA, the CDR3 is TGCAGTGCTATCAGGGGGACAGAAGAGACCCAGTACTTC.

This chain uses TRBV14 with TRBJ1-2; tentatively, D is TRBD1 (6 bases). With 3 bases removed from V and 10 bases from J, the gap between germline ends came to 12 bases. The CDR3 contains 12 residues. Per germline, CDR1 SGHDN and CDR2 FVKESK. CDR3 region: CASSHLGGAYTF. The CDR3 DNA follows: TGTGCCAGCAGCCACCTCGGGGGGGCCTACACCTTC.

The rearrangement joins TRBV7-2 to TRBJ2-3; TRBD1 is a possible D gene (5 bases). Germline CDR1 is SGHTA and CDR2 is FQGNSA. CDR3 length: 15 residues. Between the trimmed V and J ends, which lost 1 base and 5 bases, there was a span of 13 bases. This CDR3 is CASSLGRVPGDTQYF. In nucleotides, the CDR3 is TGTGCCAGCAGCTTAGGCAGGGTTCCTGGAGATACGCAGTATTTT.

This clonotype occurred a few times. V usage is TRBV20-1 and J usage is TRBJ2-3; 7 nucleotides line up with TRBD2. The V gene's germline CDR1 is DFQATT and CDR2 SNEGSKA (reference sequence). Trimming took 0 bases from V and 9 from J; bases not matched to a gene: 6. This CDR3 region has 13 residues. CDR3 nucleotide sequence: TGCAGTGCTAGAGATCCTCAAGCGGGGACGCAGTATTTT. It specifies CSARDPQAGTQYF.